The TCR beta chain described here comes from a study of T-cell reconstitution after alpha-beta-depleted transplantation in children. After removal of 4 bases from V and 2 bases from J, the junction contained 6 bases not matched to a gene. CDR1 and CDR2 (germline): PRHDT, FYEKMQ (reference sequence). CDR3 size: 16 residues. Study-level points and caveats: By about two months after transplant, alpha-beta T cells reportedly arose from several hundred graft clones that had expanded. There were some patients whose high TCRbeta diversity at day 60 came from surviving recipient T cells and thymic progenitors. A year had passed since transplant, and T-cell counts and diversity by then came mostly from newly produced T cells.

The authors prepared the TCRbeta library with unique molecular identifiers. From the PCR reads, TCRdb called clonotypes with MiXCR, one entry per CDR3 protein. Here the sample spans 250,000 or so distinct CDR3 sequences, roughly a quarter being singletons. For this clonotype: The antigen remains undetermined.

The TCR originated in a female patient aged 2 to 10 who had a stem cell transplant for congenital amegakaryocytic thrombocytopenia, so the T cells may come from the graft donor. The sample consisted of PBMCs, mostly from graft donor cells, taken 360 days after TCRalphabeta/CD19-depleted stem cell transplant. The chain employs TRBV13 and TRBJ2-1; 9 bases align to TRBD2. The CDR3 nucleotides read TGTGCCAGCAGCTCGATCCTAGCGGGGACCTACAATGAGCAGTTCTTC. Translated: CASSSILAGTYNEQFF.